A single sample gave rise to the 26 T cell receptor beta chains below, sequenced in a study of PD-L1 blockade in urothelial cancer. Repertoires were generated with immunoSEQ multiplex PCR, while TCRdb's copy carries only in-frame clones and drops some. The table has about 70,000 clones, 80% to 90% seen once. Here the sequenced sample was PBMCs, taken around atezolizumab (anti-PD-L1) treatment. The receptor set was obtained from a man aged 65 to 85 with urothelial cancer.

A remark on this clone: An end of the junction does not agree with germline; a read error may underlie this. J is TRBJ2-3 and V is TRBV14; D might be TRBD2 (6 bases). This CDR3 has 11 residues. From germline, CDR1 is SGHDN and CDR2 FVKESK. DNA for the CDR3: TGTGCCAGCAGCGTGAGGGACCGGGGGAATTTT. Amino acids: CASSVRDRGNF.

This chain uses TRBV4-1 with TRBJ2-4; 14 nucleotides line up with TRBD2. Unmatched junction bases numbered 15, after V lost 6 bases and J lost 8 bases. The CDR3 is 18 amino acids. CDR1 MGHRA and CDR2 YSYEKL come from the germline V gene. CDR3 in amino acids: CASSRLAGGNTGGDIQYF. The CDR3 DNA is TGCGCCAGCAGTCGACTAGCGGGAGGGAATACAGGTGGGGACATTCAGTACTTC.

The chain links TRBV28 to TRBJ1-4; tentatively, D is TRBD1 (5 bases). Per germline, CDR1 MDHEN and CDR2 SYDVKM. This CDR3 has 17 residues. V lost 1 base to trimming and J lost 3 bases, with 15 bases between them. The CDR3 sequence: CASSLYPSGGANEKLFF. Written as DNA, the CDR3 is TGTGCCAGCAGTTTATACCCCTCTGGGGGGGCTAATGAAAAACTGTTTTTT.

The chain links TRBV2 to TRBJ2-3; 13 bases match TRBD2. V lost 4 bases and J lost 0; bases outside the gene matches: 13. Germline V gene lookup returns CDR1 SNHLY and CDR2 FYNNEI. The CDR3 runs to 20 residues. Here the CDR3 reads CASSGGIVTSGRASTDTQYF. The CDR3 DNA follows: TGTGCCAGCAGTGGCGGTATTGTAACTAGCGGGAGGGCAAGCACAGATACGCAGTATTTT.

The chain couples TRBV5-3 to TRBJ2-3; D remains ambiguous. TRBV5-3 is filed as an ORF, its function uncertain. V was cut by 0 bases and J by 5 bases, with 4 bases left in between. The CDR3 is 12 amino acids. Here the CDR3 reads CARSLAGDTQYF. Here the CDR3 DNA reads TGTGCCAGAAGCTTGGCCGGAGATACGCAGTATTTT.

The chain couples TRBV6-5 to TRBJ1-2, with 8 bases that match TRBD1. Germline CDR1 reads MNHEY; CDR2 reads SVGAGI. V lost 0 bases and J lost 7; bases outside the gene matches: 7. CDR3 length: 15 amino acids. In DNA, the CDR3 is TGTGCCAGCAGTTACTCGGCAGGGGGCGCGTCTGGCTACACCTTC. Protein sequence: CASSYSAGGASGYTF.

Here the CDR3 reads CASSPTGEYPEQYF. For the CDR3, the DNA is TGTGCCAGCAGCCCGACAGGGGAATACCCAGAGCAGTACTTC. The chain combines TRBV5-4 with TRBJ2-7; 8 bases fit TRBD1. Germline V lookup: CDR1 SGHNT, CDR2 YYREEE (reference sequence). CDR3 size: 14 residues. Trimming removed 4 bases from V and 7 bases from J; junction bases left unmatched: 10.

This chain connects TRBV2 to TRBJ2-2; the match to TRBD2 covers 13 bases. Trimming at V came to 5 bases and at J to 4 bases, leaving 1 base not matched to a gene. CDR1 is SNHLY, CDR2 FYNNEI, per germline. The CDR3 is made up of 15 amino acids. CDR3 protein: CASSRTSGSTGELFF. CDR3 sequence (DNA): TGTGCCAGCAGTCGGACTAGCGGGAGCACCGGGGAGCTGTTTTTT. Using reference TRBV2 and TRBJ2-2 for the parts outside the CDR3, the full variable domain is EPEVTQTPSHQVTQMGQEVILRCVPISNHLYFYWYRQILGQKVEFLVSFYNNEISEKSEIFDDQFSVERPDGSNFTLKIRSTKLEDSAMYFCASSRTSGSTGELFFGEGSRLTVL.

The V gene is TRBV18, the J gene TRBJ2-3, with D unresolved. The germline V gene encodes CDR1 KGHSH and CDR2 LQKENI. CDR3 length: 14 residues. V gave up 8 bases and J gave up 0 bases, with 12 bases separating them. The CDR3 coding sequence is TGTGCCAGCAAAAATGGGCATAGCACAGATACGCAGTATTTT. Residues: CASKNGHSTDTQYF.

The DNA of the CDR3 is TGTGCCAGCAGCTTACCTCAGGGATGCGCGGTGGGATCCTACGAGCAGTACTTC. Its translation: CASSLPQGCAVGSYEQYF. This chain uses TRBV13 with TRBJ2-7, with D perhaps matching TRBD1 (5 bases). Germline V gives CDR1 PRHDT, CDR2 FYEKMQ (reference sequence). V lost 2 bases to trimming and J lost 1 base, with 21 bases between them. The CDR3 is made up of 18 amino acids.

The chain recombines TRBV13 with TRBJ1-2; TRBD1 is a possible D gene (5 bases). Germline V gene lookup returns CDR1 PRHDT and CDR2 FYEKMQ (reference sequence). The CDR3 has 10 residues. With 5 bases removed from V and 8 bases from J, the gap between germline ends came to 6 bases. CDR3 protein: CASSNRGYTF. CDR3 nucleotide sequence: TGTGCCAGCAGCAACAGGGGCTACACCTTC.

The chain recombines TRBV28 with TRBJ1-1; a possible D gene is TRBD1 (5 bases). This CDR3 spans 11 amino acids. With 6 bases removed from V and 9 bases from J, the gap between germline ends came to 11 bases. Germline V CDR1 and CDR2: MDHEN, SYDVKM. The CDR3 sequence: CASSPGLQAFF. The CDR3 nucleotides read TGTGCCAGCAGCCCGGGACTGCAAGCTTTCTTT.

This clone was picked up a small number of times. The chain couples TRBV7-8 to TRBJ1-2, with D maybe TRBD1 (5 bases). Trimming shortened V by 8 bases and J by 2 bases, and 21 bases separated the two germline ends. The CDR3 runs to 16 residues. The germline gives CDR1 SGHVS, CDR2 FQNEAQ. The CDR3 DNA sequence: TGTGCCAGCGCAAGACAGAGTCTTGTTCCGAACTATGGCTACACCTTC. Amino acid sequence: CASARQSLVPNYGYTF.

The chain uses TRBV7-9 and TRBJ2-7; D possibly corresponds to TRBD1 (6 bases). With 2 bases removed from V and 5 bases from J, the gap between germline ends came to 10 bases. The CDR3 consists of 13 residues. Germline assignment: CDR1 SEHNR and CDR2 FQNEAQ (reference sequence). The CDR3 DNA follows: TGTGCCAGCAGCTTAACCTACAGGGACGAGCAGTACTTC. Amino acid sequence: CASSLTYRDEQYF.

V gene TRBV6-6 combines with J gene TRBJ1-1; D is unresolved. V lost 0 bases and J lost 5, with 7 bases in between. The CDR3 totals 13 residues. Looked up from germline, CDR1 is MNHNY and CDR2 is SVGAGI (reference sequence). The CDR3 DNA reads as TGTGCCAGCAGTTACTCTTTGGAGACTGAAGCTTTCTTT. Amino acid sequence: CASSYSLETEAFF.

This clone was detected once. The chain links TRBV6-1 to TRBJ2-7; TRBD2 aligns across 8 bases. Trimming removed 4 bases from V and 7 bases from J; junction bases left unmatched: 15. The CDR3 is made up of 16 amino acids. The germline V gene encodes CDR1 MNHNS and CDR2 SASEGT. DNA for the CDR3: TGTGCCAGCAGTGCTAGAGGCGGGAGGACCTCGGGAGAGCAGTACTTC. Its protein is CASSARGGRTSGEQYF.

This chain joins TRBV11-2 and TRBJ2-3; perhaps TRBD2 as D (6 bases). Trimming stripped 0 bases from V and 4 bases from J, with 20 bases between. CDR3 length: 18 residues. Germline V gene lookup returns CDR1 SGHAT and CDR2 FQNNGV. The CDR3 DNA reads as TGTGCCAGCAGCTTAGAAAGATTCCCGGGAGAGCTTGCAGATACGCAGTATTTT. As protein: CASSLERFPGELADTQYF.

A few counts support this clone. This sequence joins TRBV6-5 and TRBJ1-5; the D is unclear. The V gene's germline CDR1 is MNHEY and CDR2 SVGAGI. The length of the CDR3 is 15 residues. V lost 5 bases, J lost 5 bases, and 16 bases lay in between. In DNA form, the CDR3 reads TGTGCCAGCAGTCAAAGGAGGGCTTCCTATCAGCCCCAGCATTTT. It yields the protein CASSQRRASYQPQHF.

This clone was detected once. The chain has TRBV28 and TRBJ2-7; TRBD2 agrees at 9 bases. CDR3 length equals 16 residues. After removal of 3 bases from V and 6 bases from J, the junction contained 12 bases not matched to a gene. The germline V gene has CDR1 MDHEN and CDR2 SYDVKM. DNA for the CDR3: TGTGCCAGCAGTTTTGGATTGGCGGGAGGGCCTGGCGAGCAGTACTTC. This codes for CASSFGLAGGPGEQYF.

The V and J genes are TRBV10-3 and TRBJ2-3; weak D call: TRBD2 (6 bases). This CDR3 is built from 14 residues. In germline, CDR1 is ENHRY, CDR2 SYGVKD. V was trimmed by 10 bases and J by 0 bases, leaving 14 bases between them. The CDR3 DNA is TGTGCCACTAAACTAGGGACTAGCACAGATACGCAGTATTTT. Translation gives CATKLGTSTDTQYF.

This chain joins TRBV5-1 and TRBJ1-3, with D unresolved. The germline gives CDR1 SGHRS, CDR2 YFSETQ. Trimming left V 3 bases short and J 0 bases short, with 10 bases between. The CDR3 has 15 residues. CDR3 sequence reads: CASSSGGSSGNTIYF. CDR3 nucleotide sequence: TGCGCCAGCAGCTCGGGAGGGAGCTCTGGAAACACCATATATTTT.

In DNA, the CDR3 is TGCGCCAGCAGCTTAACGGGAGGTTACGAGCAGTACTTC. Translating gives CASSLTGGYEQYF. The chain couples TRBV5-1 to TRBJ2-7; 7 bases line up with TRBD2. V dropped 2 bases and J dropped 4; count of bases not matched to a gene: 3. Per the germline V gene, CDR1 is SGHRS and CDR2 is YFSETQ. This CDR3 spans 13 amino acids.

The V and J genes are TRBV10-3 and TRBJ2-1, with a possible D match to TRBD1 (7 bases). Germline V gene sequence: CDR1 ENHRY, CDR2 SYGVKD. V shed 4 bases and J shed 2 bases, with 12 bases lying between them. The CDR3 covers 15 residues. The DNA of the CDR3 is TGTGCCATCAGTGTCGGAGGGGGCGCCTACAATGAGCAGTTCTTC. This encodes CAISVGGGAYNEQFF.

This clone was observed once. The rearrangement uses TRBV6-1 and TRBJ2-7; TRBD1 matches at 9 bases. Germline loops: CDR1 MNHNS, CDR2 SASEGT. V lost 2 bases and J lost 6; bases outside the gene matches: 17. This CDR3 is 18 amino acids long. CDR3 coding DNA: TGTGCCAGCAGTGAAATCGGTTGGGGACAGGGAAGGCTCGGCGAGCAGTACTTC. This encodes CASSEIGWGQGRLGEQYF.

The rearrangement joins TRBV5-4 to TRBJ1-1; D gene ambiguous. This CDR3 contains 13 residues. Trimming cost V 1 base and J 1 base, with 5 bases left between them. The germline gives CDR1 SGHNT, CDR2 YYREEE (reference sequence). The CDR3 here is CASSLLTNTEAFF. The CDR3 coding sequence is TGTGCCAGCAGCTTGCTAACGAACACTGAAGCTTTCTTT.

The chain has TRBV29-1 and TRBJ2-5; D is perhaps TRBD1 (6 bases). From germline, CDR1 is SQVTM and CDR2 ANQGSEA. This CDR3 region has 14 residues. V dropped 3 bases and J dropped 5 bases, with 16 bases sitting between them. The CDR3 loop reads CSVDLRQDGETQYF. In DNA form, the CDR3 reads TGCAGCGTTGATCTACGACAGGACGGGGAGACCCAGTACTTC.